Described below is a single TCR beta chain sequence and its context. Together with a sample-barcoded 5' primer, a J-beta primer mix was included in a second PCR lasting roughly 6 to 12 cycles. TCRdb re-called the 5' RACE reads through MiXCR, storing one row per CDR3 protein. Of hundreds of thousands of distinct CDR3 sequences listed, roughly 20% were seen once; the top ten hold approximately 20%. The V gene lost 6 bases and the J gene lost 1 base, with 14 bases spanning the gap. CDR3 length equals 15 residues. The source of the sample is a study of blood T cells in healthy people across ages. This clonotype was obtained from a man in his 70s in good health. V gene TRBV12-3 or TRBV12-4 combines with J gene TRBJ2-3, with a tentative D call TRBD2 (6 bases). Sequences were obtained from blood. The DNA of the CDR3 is TGTGCCAGCAGAAAGACTAGTTACGGCACAGATACGCAGTATTTT. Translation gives CASRKTSYGTDTQYF.